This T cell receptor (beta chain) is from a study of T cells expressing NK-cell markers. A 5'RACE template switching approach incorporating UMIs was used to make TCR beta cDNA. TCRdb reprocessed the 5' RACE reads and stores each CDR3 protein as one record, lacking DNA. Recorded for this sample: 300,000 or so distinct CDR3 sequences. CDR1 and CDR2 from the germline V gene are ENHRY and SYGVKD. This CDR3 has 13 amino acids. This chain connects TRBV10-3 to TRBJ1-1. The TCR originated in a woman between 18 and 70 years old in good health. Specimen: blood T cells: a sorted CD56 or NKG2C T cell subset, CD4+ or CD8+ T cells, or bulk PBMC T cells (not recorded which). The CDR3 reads CAISVGPNTEAFF.